Below, 25 T cell receptor beta chains from the same sample are listed, as sequenced in a study of T cell responses to AZD1222 COVID-19 vaccine (dated by TCRdb to about 2021). Per the publication, the time point label means: baseline before first vaccination. To prepare the library, the immunoSEQ multiplex PCR assay was applied. TCRdb holds this immuneACCESS table with in-frame rearrangements only. Some clones are missing; in checked studies, unresolved V genes explain under half, and the rest has no known cause. A total of roughly 150,000 clones appear in this sample, 90% of them only once. The ten largest make up 1.5% to 2% of the sample. Sample: peripheral blood, taken on day 0 of AZD1222 vaccination. The receptors were sampled from an adult in good health.

Regarding this clone: The junction differs from germline at one of its ends, possibly a read error. V gene TRBV7-9 combines with J gene TRBJ1-1; 8 nucleotides align to TRBD1. The CDR3 totals 12 residues. From germline, CDR1 is SEHNR and CDR2 FQNEAQ (reference sequence). CDR3 coding DNA: TGTGCCAGCAGCCTAGCGACAGGGGATGCTTTCTTT. It translates to CASSLATGDAFF.

This clone was found a few times. This chain joins TRBV25-1 and TRBJ2-1, with 12 bases identical to TRBD2. This CDR3 region has 15 residues. Trimming removed 4 bases from V and 6 bases from J; junction bases left unmatched: 4. Germline V gene lookup returns CDR1 MGHDK and CDR2 SYGVNS. The CDR3 loop reads CASSGGLAGSNEQFF. The DNA for the CDR3 is TGTGCCAGCAGTGGGGGACTAGCGGGTTCCAATGAGCAGTTCTTC.

This clone appeared once. The chain couples TRBV28 to TRBJ1-1; 7 positions match TRBD1. CDR1 MDHEN and CDR2 SYDVKM come from the germline V gene. V dropped 6 bases and J dropped 4; count of bases not matched to a gene: 2. The CDR3 loop spans 12 amino acids. CDR3 amino acids: CASRTGVTEAFF. CDR3 nucleotides: TGTGCCAGCAGAACAGGGGTCACTGAAGCTTTCTTT.

This clone was counted a single time. V and J are TRBV28 and TRBJ2-7; TRBD2 agrees at 9 bases. Germline V CDR1 and CDR2: MDHEN, SYDVKM. The CDR3 extends over 17 amino acids. After removal of 7 bases from V and 4 bases from J, the junction contained 17 bases not matched to a gene. The CDR3 DNA reads TGTGCCAGCACCGAAACCGTTGCGGGAGGGCGTTGGTACGAGCAGTACTTC. It translates to CASTETVAGGRWYEQYF.

This chain connects TRBV7-6 to TRBJ2-1; 14 nucleotides align to TRBD2. This CDR3 region has 16 residues. Germline V CDR1 and CDR2: SGHVS, FNYEAQ. V was clipped by 6 bases and J by 1 base; unmatched bases: 2. The CDR3 is CASSRLAGGSYNEQFF. DNA for the CDR3: TGTGCCAGCAGTCGACTAGCGGGAGGGTCCTACAATGAGCAGTTCTTC.

The chain is built from TRBV19 and TRBJ1-5; 7 nucleotides agree with TRBD1. The V segment lost 6 bases and the J segment 3 bases; nucleotides outside the gene matches: 8. The CDR3 contains 15 residues. The V gene's germline CDR1 is LNHDA and CDR2 SQIVND (reference sequence). The CDR3 reads CASSWTTGINQPQHF. The CDR3 coding sequence is TGTGCCAGTAGCTGGACGACAGGGATCAATCAGCCCCAGCATTTT.

The J gene is TRBJ1-5, the V gene TRBV6-5; D is unclear. This CDR3 comprises 16 residues. V shed 4 bases and J shed 2 bases, with 15 bases lying between them. Looked up from germline, CDR1 is MNHEY and CDR2 is SVGAGI. The DNA of the CDR3 is TGTGCCAGCAGTTCGGAGGTGTTATACGGCAATCAGCCCCAGCATTTT. Its protein is CASSSEVLYGNQPQHF.

The chain is built from TRBV6-2 or TRBV6-3 and TRBJ2-5; D call uncertain. From germline, CDR1 is MNHEY and CDR2 SVGEGT. This CDR3 spans 13 amino acids. Trimming stripped 1 base from V and 5 bases from J, with 8 bases between. This chain's CDR3 is CASSYWVRETQYF. The CDR3 bases are TGTGCCAGCAGTTACTGGGTCCGGGAGACCCAGTACTTC.

The chain joins TRBV7-2 to TRBJ2-7; 10 nucleotides agree with TRBD2. CDR3 length equals 19 residues. The germline gives CDR1 SGHTA, CDR2 FQGNSA. V dropped 0 bases and J dropped 0; count of bases not matched to a gene: 11. CDR3: CASSLAGASGRGPSYEQYF. As DNA, the CDR3 is TGTGCCAGCAGCTTAGCGGGAGCTAGCGGGAGAGGCCCCTCCTACGAGCAGTACTTC.

This clone is a singleton in its sample. V and J are TRBV5-1 and TRBJ1-5; D unclear. With 4 bases removed from V and 0 bases from J, the gap between germline ends came to 11 bases. Germline values: CDR1 SGHRS, CDR2 YFSETQ. This CDR3 comprises 15 residues. The CDR3 sequence is CASSPEGNSNQPQHF. The CDR3 coding sequence is TGCGCCAGCAGCCCGGAAGGGAATAGCAATCAGCCCCAGCATTTT.

The rearrangement joins TRBV19 to TRBJ1-1, with 10 bases identical to TRBD1. Per germline, CDR1 LNHDA and CDR2 SQIVND (reference sequence). V shed 5 bases, J shed 3 bases, and the junction held 3 bases outside the gene matches. The CDR3 is 14 amino acids. The CDR3 protein is CASSLGQGYTEAFF. CDR3 coding DNA: TGTGCCAGTAGTCTGGGACAGGGGTACACTGAAGCTTTCTTT. Supplemented by reference TRBV19 and TRBJ1-1, the full variable domain reads DGGITQSPKYLFRKEGQNVTLSCEQNLNHDAMYWYRQDPGQGLRLIYYSQIVNDFQKGDIAEGYSVSREKKESFPLTVTSAQKNPTAFYLCASSLGQGYTEAFFGQGTRLTVV.

The chain is built from TRBV29-1 and TRBJ2-5, with D possibly matching TRBD1 (5 bases). This CDR3 has 12 residues. V shed 7 bases and J shed 1 base, with 10 bases lying between them. CDR1 is SQVTM, CDR2 ANQGSEA, per germline. The CDR3 region has the DNA TGCAGCGCTGGACATCCCCAAGAGACCCAGTACTTC. Its translation: CSAGHPQETQYF.

The chain recombines TRBV7-2 with TRBJ1-2; D is possibly TRBD1 (5 bases). Trimming left V 1 base short and J 6 bases short, with 6 bases between. This CDR3 spans 12 amino acids. CDR1 is SGHTA, CDR2 FQGNSA, per germline. CDR3 loop: CASSLVGDGYTF. In DNA, the CDR3 is TGTGCCAGCAGCTTAGTGGGGGATGGCTACACCTTC.

The chain recombines TRBV5-4 with TRBJ1-1, with D maybe TRBD1 (6 bases). This CDR3 is 15 amino acids long. Trimming removed 2 bases at V and 4 bases at J, with 15 bases between. Germline V gene lookup returns CDR1 SGHNT and CDR2 YYREEE (reference sequence). DNA of the CDR3: TGTGCCAGCAGCTTAGACGGGGGCGAGGGCACTGAAGCTTTCTTT. Its translation is CASSLDGGEGTEAFF.

This rearrangement joins TRBV4-1 to TRBJ1-1; 10 bases line up with TRBD1. The CDR3 loop spans 16 amino acids. V shed 0 bases, J shed 5 bases, and the junction held 6 bases outside the gene matches. Germline CDR1 and CDR2: MGHRA and YSYEKL. The CDR3 here is CASSQDSDRGTTEAFF. CDR3 in DNA: TGCGCCAGCAGCCAAGATTCGGACAGGGGGACTACTGAAGCTTTCTTT.

The chain links TRBV20-1 to TRBJ2-2; possible D gene TRBD2, 6 bases. The ends were cut back, 3 bases at V and 2 bases at J, with 10 bases in the middle. Germline CDR1 and CDR2: DFQATT and SNEGSKA (reference sequence). This CDR3 spans 14 amino acids. The CDR3 sequence is CSASVAVNTGELFF. The CDR3 DNA is TGCAGTGCTAGTGTAGCGGTTAACACCGGGGAGCTGTTTTTT.

The chain is built from TRBV24-1 and TRBJ2-7; D possibly matches TRBD1 or TRBD2 (6 bases each). Looked up from germline, CDR1 is KGHDR and CDR2 is SFDVKD. V was pared by 5 bases and J by 6 bases, with 13 bases between. This CDR3 spans 13 amino acids. CDR3 coding DNA: TGTGCCACCAGTGGGACAGAGGAGGGCGAGCAGTACTTC. This translates into CATSGTEEGEQYF.

The gene calls are TRBV19 and TRBJ2-2; D perhaps matches TRBD1 (6 bases). The CDR3 is made up of 14 amino acids. V lost 8 bases and J lost 4, with 14 bases in between. The germline V gene encodes CDR1 LNHDA and CDR2 SQIVND (reference sequence). CDR3 amino acids: CASAKGQFTGELFF. Written as DNA, the CDR3 is TGTGCCAGTGCTAAGGGACAATTCACCGGGGAGCTGTTTTTT.

This clone was seen a single time. The chain employs TRBV7-3 and TRBJ2-2; D is uncertain. This CDR3 contains 13 residues. Germline V lookup: CDR1 SGHTA, CDR2 FQGTGA. V shed 0 bases and J shed 4 bases, with 3 bases lying between them. The CDR3 DNA reads as TGTGCCAGCAGCTTAACGGGCACCGGGGAGCTGTTTTTT. The encoded protein is CASSLTGTGELFF.

This clone was picked up a small number of times. The chain employs TRBV6-5 and TRBJ1-1, with a weak D call TRBD1 (5 bases). Trimming removed 5 bases from V and 3 bases from J, with 13 bases in between. The germline CDR1 and CDR2 sequences are MNHEY and SVGAGI. The CDR3 is 14 residues long. CDR3 coding DNA: TGTGCCAGCAGTCGCAGGGTGACGGACACTGAAGCTTTCTTT. It is translated as CASSRRVTDTEAFF.

V and J are TRBV3-1 (or the pseudogene TRBV3-2) and TRBJ2-7, with TRBD2 as a possible D gene (6 bases). Per the germline V gene, CDR1 is LGHDT and CDR2 is YNNKEL (reference sequence). This CDR3 spans 15 amino acids. Trimming removed 6 bases at V and 4 bases at J, with 19 bases between. CDR3 in DNA: TGTGCCAGCAGTCCCGGGGCGGACTATTCTTACGAGCAGTACTTC. It specifies CASSPGADYSYEQYF.

The rearrangement joins TRBV18 to TRBJ1-1; no clear D. Germline CDR1 reads KGHSH; CDR2 reads LQKENI. This CDR3 is 13 amino acids long. Trimming stripped 0 bases from V and 5 bases from J, with 7 bases between. The CDR3 coding sequence is TGTGCCAGCTCACCACCTGGCCAGACTGAAGCTTTCTTT. It yields the protein CASSPPGQTEAFF.

The chain links TRBV2 to TRBJ1-3; possibly TRBD1 for D (5 bases). V gave up 3 bases and J gave up 4 bases, with 10 bases separating them. The CDR3 is 14 amino acids. Per the germline V gene, CDR1 is SNHLY and CDR2 is FYNNEI. CDR3 in amino acids: CASSEEAGGNTIYF. The CDR3 DNA follows: TGTGCCAGCAGTGAGGAGGCAGGGGGAAACACCATATATTTT.

Only one count was recorded for this clone. The chain links TRBV14 to TRBJ1-1; 7 nucleotides align to TRBD1. The CDR3 has 16 residues. V lost 3 bases to trimming and J lost 6 bases; unmatched junction nucleotides: 13. Germline V lookup: CDR1 SGHDN, CDR2 FVKESK. CDR3 protein: CASSHPLGRGLAEAFF. The CDR3 coding sequence is TGTGCCAGCAGCCACCCCCTTGGGAGGGGGCTTGCTGAAGCTTTCTTT. The entire variable domain, with the rest obtained from reference TRBV14 and TRBJ1-1, is as follows: EAGVTQFPSHSVIEKGQTVTLRCDPISGHDNLYWYRRVMGKEIKFLLHFVKESKQDESGMPNNRFLAERTGGTYSTLKVQPAELEDSGVYFCASSHPLGRGLAEAFFGQGTRLTVV.

V is TRBV10-3 and J is TRBJ2-7; TRBD2 matches 15 bases. V was clipped by 3 bases and J by 5 bases; unmatched bases: 14. Looked up from germline, CDR1 is ENHRY and CDR2 is SYGVKD. The CDR3 loop spans 19 amino acids. CDR3 in amino acids: CAISDPGLAGGPSGHEQYF. CDR3 in DNA: TGTGCCATCAGTGACCCCGGACTAGCGGGAGGGCCCTCTGGCCACGAGCAGTACTTC.